What follows describes a single T cell receptor beta chain. How the authors handled the data: Estimation of nucleated cell counts relied on the amplification of reference gene primers. Repertoires were generated with immunoSEQ multiplex PCR, while TCRdb's copy carries only in-frame clones and drops some. The V and J calls and clone size were taken over from that table, and D and trimming were inferred from the DNA. The table shows more than 150,000 clones, with 84% occurring only once. The CDR3 has 12 amino acids. Trimming removed 6 bases at V and 3 bases at J, with 11 bases between. CDR1 and CDR2 from the germline V gene are SQVTM and ANQGSEA. The data are from a study of blood T cell repertoires in COVID-19. Study summary: Researchers got acute and convalescent COVID-19 samples from the United States, Italy and Spain. The cDNA or gDNA used as material had been derived from T cells, B-cell-depleted T cells, or PBMCs.

V is TRBV29-1 and J is TRBJ1-1, with a tentative D call TRBD1 (6 bases). The TCR was taken from a human donor in a cohort sampled during active COVID-19. Sequencing input: peripheral blood. Here the CDR3 reads CSVQGWDTEAFF. The CDR3 DNA reads as TGCAGCGTACAGGGTTGGGACACTGAAGCTTTCTTT.